The rows below give T cell receptor beta chains drawn from one sample of a study of shared clonotypes between healthy human individuals. Method: immunoSEQ multiplex PCR; TCRdb's copy keeps in-frame clones and lacks some. The sample records over a million clones, roughly 96% being singletons. Sequenced material: naive CD4+ T cells sorted from blood. These receptors all stem from a man aged 30 to 45 in good health. Each CDR3 is given without its conserved first and last residue. The order of the fields is V gene, CDR3 protein.

V gene: TRBV7-7
CDR3 protein: ASSTTSGASYNEQF

V gene: TRBV5-1
CDR3 protein: ASSLKQPGTKETQY

V gene: TRBV6-4
CDR3 protein: ASSPDRLTNYGYT

V gene: TRBV19
CDR3 protein: ASSTLTSGRPLGRF

V gene: TRBV28
CDR3 protein: ASSFSGAKNIQY

V gene: TRBV2
CDR3 protein: ASSEAFREAF

V gene: TRBV9
CDR3 protein: ASSVTGTYYNEQF

V gene: TRBV29-1
CDR3 protein: SVRDSTSYNEQF

V gene: TRBV11-2
CDR3 protein: ASSGSGASTDTQY

V gene: TRBV5-1
CDR3 protein: ASSATSGSETQY

V gene: TRBV4-1
CDR3 protein: ASSQRSNYGYT

V gene: TRBV7-8
CDR3 protein: ASSTPDRGYSTEAF

V gene: TRBV5-4
CDR3 protein: ASSLVLGGEQF

V gene: TRBV7-9
CDR3 protein: ASSYTSGRAGLF

V gene: TRBV5-1
CDR3 protein: ASSIGRLNYGYT

V gene: TRBV29-1
CDR3 protein: SARTGPGNTIY

V gene: TRBV10-1
CDR3 protein: ASSPTGGAYDEQY

V gene: TRBV29-1
CDR3 protein: SVCGTTQETQY

V gene: TRBV7-2
CDR3 protein: ASSLGFVTYGYT

V gene: TRBV7-2
CDR3 protein: ASSPVRGTGANVLT

V gene: TRBV28
CDR3 protein: ASSTDSLKRTDTQY

V gene: TRBV7-2
CDR3 protein: ASSRPGTSGRASYEQY

V gene: TRBV9
CDR3 protein: ASSVGPPPRLKTNEQF

V gene: TRBV4-2
CDR3 protein: ASSQFSASGNWAAAAKNIQY

V gene: TRBV27
CDR3 protein: ASSFGEKLF

V gene: TRBV27
CDR3 protein: ASSLSFPGGPRNEQY

V gene: TRBV7-8
CDR3 protein: ASTSGDLVDTGELF

V gene: TRBV19
CDR3 protein: ASSIDRTAGYT

V gene: TRBV10-3
CDR3 protein: AISESRRGDNEQF

V gene: TRBV10-2
CDR3 protein: ASRGQIEAF

V gene: TRBV5-1
CDR3 protein: ASSWRPGQASNIDGYT

V gene: TRBV6-5
CDR3 protein: ASTQQDRVRGELF

V gene: TRBV12-5
CDR3 protein: ASGLSRSGGAYLNEQF

V gene: TRBV7-2
CDR3 protein: ASSPYKRMNTGELF

V gene: TRBV15
CDR3 protein: ATSRLAGAIQY

V gene: TRBV5-1
CDR3 protein: ASSLRPGPATNEKLF

V gene: TRBV7-2
CDR3 protein: ASSPPPGDSTEQY

V gene: TRBV12-5
CDR3 protein: ASGQGTSRQETQY

V gene: TRBV6-1
CDR3 protein: ASSGFLVPGTDTQY

V gene: TRBV11-3
CDR3 protein: ASSLGGGQGEAF

V gene: TRBV7-2
CDR3 protein: ASSLGAAYSNQPQH

V gene: TRBV5-6
CDR3 protein: ASSHPNTGTAYEQY

V gene: TRBV10-1
CDR3 protein: ASSAQPYNEQF

V gene: TRBV5-1
CDR3 protein: ASSLRGLAATYEQY

V gene: TRBV13
CDR3 protein: ASSSNRVGNTIY

V gene: TRBV27
CDR3 protein: ASSLRGSGSNVAF

V gene: TRBV14
CDR3 protein: ASSQGGWTEAF

V gene: TRBV2
CDR3 protein: ASSEIPDVYGYT

V gene: TRBV5-4
CDR3 protein: ASSLASGGRLDTQY

V gene: TRBV5-1
CDR3 protein: ASSFRTGLSYEQY

V gene: TRBV6-6
CDR3 protein: ASSSPGQASYEQY

V gene: TRBV7-9
CDR3 protein: ASSLVAPSGAYEQY

V gene: TRBV29-1
CDR3 protein: SAGGKGLGPQH

V gene: TRBV5-1
CDR3 protein: ASSWGSGSAYNEQF

V gene: TRBV11-2
CDR3 protein: ASRRQGVGNTIY

V gene: TRBV9
CDR3 protein: ASSVGTIGYEQY

V gene: TRBV5-4
CDR3 protein: ALGGDQETQY